This entry is about one T cell receptor beta chain. The antigen remains unidentified. Germline V gene data show CDR1 as SGHVS and CDR2 as FQNEAQ. This CDR3 region has 13 residues. With 5 bases removed from V and 4 bases from J, the gap between germline ends came to 12 bases. The data were taken from a study of cytomegalovirus exposure and HLA in healthy donors. The PCR employed 60 Vbeta primers together with 13 Jbeta primers. Methods used by the authors: Later analysis identified tens of millions of unique TCR beta chains, roughly 11 million shared. Measured with immunoSEQ multiplex PCR; TCRdb has only the in-frame clones, and not every one. The DNA gave D and trimming, while V, J and clone size come from that table. This sample has about 190,000 clones, with roughly four fifths found just once. Notes on the study in general: The study dropped some indistinguishable V segments, TRBV6-2 and TRBV6-3 among them. Fewer N-insertions than the approximately 700-donor mean were reportedly shown by an Asian-associated ancestry cluster in a later analysis. V- and J-gene trimming in TCR beta was tied to a missense DCLRE1C variant by an analysis performed later.

The rearrangement uses TRBV7-8 and TRBJ2-7; tentative D call: TRBD1 (6 bases). The sequenced sample consisted of PBMCs. The origin of this receptor is a woman under 40 in good health and CMV-seropositive. The CDR3 protein is CASSEDRFYEQYF. The CDR3 coding sequence is TGTGCCAGCAGCGAGGACAGATTTTACGAGCAGTACTTC.